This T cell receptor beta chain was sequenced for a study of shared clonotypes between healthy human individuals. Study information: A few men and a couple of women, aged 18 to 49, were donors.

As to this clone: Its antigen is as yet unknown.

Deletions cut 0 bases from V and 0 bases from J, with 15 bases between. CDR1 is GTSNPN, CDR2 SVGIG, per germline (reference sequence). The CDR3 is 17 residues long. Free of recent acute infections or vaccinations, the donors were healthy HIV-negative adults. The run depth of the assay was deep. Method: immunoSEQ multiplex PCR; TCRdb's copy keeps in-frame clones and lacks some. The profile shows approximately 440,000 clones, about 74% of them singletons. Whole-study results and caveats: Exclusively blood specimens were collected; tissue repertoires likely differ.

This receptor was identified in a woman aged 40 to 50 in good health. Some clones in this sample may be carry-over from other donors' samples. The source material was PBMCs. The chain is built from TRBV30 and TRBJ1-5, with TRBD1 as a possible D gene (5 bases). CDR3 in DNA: TGTGCCTGGAGTGTAGGGCGGACAAGCTATAGCAATCAGCCCCAGCATTTT. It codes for CAWSVGRTSYSNQPQHF.